This TCR beta chain was observed in a study of PD-1 blockade in classical Hodgkin lymphoma. About the research overall: Patients in the cohort were put on intravenous nivolumab, 3 mg/kg every 2 weeks.

In germline, CDR1 is SGHAT, CDR2 FQNNGV. The germline V and J ends were trimmed by 0 bases and 5 bases, with 10 bases remaining between them. The CDR3 covers 14 residues. Stated time point: cycle 4 day 1 (C4D1), after around six weeks of nivolumab. No patient escaped relapse after autologous stem cell transplantation, and brentuximab vedotin exposure varied. Best outcomes ranged across complete response, partial response and progressive disease. Study conclusions and caveats: Relapsed/refractory patients reportedly had the lowest baseline TCR diversity, below newly diagnosed patients, who were below healthy donors.

Generated by immunoSEQ multiplex PCR, the TCRdb table keeps only in-frame clones and is missing some. The sample has over 50,000 clones; around 90% are singletons. This clone was seen just once. The antigen is unknown. The source of this sequence is a human donor with classical Hodgkin lymphoma. The specimen comprised peripheral blood mononuclear cells (PBMCs), sampled before the fourth cycle of nivolumab. The chain is built from TRBV11-2 and TRBJ1-1; D is unresolved. The CDR3 sequence: CASSLDRGETEAFF. The CDR3 DNA reads TGTGCCAGCAGCTTAGATCGTGGGGAGACTGAAGCTTTCTTT.